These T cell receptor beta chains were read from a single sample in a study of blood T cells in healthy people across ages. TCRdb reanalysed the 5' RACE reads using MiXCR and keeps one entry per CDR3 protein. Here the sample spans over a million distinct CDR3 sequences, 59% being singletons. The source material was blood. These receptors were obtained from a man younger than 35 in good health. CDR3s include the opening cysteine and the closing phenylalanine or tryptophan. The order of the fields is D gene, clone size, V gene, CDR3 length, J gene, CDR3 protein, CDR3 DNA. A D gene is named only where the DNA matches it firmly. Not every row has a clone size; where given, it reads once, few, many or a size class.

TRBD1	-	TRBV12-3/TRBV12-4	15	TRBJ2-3	CASSDSGQRTDTQYF	TGTGCCAGCAGCGACTCGGGACAGCGCACAGATACGCAGTATTTT
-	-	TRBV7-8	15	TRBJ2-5	CASRDGLLYQETQYF	TGTGCCAGCAGGGACGGACTGTTGTACCAAGAGACCCAGTACTTC
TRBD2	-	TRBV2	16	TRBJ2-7	CASSSGASGYAYEQYF	TGTGCCAGCAGTTCCGGGGCTAGCGGCTATGCCTACGAGCAGTACTTC
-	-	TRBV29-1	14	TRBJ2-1	CSARPRSSYNEQFF	TGCAGCGCCCGTCCCCGTTCCTCCTACAATGAGCAGTTCTTC
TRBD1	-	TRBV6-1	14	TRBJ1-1	CASSATGVNTEAFF	TGTGCCAGCAGTGCTACAGGGGTGAACACTGAAGCTTTCTTT
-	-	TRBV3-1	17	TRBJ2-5	CASSQVSGRADQETQYF	TGTGCCAGCAGCCAAGTATCCGGGCGAGCGGACCAAGAGACCCAGTACTTC
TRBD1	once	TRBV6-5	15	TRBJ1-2	CASSYPGTGAYGYTF	TGTGCCAGCAGTTACCCCGGGACAGGAGCCTATGGCTACACCTTC
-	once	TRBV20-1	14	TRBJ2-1	CSASYARSYNEQFF	TGCAGTGCTAGTTATGCCAGATCCTACAATGAGCAGTTCTTC
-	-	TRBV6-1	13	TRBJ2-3	CASSTARTDTQYF	TGTGCCAGCTCTACAGCGCGGACAGATACGCAGTATTTT
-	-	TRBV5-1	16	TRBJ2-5	CASTKAHTGGEETQYF	TGCGCCAGCACAAAAGCCCATACGGGGGGCGAAGAGACCCAGTACTTC
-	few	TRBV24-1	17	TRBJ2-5	CATSSAPHQTGEETQYF	TGTGCCACCAGTTCGGCCCCTCATCAGACTGGGGAGGAGACCCAGTACTTC
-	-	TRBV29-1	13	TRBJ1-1	CSVRQRVNTEAFF	TGCAGCGTGAGACAGAGGGTGAACACTGAAGCTTTCTTT
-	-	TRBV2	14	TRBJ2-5	CASSSDGVIETQYF	TGTGCCAGCAGTTCCGATGGGGTCATAGAGACCCAGTACTTC
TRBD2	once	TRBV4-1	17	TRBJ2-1	CASSQDPYGTSFNEQFF	TGCGCCAGCAGCCAAGATCCTTACGGGACTAGCTTCAATGAGCAGTTCTTC
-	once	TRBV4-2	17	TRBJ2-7	CASSQGPRDWRGYEQYF	TGTGCCAGCAGCCAAGGTCCTAGGGACTGGAGGGGCTACGAGCAGTACTTC
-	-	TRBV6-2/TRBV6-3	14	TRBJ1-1	CASDSGVKATEAFF	TGTGCCAGTGATTCAGGGGTGAAGGCCACTGAAGCTTTCTTT
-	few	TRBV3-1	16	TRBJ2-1	CASSQTSSSSYNEQFF	TGTGCCAGCAGCCAGACATCCTCGAGCTCCTACAATGAGCAGTTCTTC
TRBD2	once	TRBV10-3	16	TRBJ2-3	CAISDLASGGTDTQYF	TGTGCCATCAGTGATCTCGCTAGCGGGGGTACAGATACGCAGTATTTT
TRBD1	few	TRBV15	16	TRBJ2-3	CATSSKGQVSTDTQYF	TGTGCCACCAGTTCTAAGGGACAGGTTAGCACAGATACGCAGTATTTT
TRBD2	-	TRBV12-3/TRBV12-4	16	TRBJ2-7	CASSSEWGLASYEQYF	TGTGCCAGCAGTTCTGAGTGGGGACTAGCGAGCTACGAGCAGTACTTC
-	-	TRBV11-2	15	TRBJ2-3	CASSLAAEHYGTQYF	TGTGCCAGCAGCTTAGCGGCCGAGCATTACGGTACGCAGTATTTT
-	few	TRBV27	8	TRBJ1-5	CARRPQHF	TGTGCCCGTAGGCCCCAGCATTTT
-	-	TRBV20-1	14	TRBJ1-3	CSAEPGGGLGTIYF	TGCAGTGCCGAACCGGGAGGGGGGCTCGGCACCATATATTTT
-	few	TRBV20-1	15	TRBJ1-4	CSAVPVGLTNEKLFF	TGCAGCGCTGTCCCCGTGGGGCTCACTAATGAAAAACTGTTTTTT
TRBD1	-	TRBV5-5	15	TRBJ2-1	CASSLEGQIYNEQFF	TGTGCCAGCAGCTTGGAGGGACAGATCTACAATGAGCAGTTCTTC
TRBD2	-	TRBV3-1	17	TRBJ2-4	CASSQQGLGRGKNIQYF	TGTGCCAGCAGCCAACAGGGACTAGGCCGGGGCAAAAACATTCAGTACTTC
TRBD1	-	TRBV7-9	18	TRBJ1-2	CASSFTSPGTGFDYGYTF	TGTGCCAGCAGCTTTACCTCTCCCGGGACAGGGTTCGACTATGGCTACACCTTC
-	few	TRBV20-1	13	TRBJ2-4	CSGALLAKNIQYF	TGCAGTGGTGCTCTCCTAGCCAAAAACATTCAGTACTTC
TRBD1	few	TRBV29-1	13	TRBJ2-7	CSVSRTGGYEQYF	TGCAGCGTTAGTCGGACAGGGGGCTACGAGCAGTACTTC
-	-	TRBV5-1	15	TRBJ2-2	CASSEQEANTGELFF	TGCGCCAGCAGCGAACAAGAAGCGAACACCGGGGAGCTGTTTTTT
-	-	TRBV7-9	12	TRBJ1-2	CASSQAGIGYTF	TGTGCCAGCAGTCAAGCAGGGATCGGCTACACCTTC
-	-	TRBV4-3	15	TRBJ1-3	CASSQGSGVGNTIYF	TGCGCCAGCAGCCAAGGCTCAGGGGTTGGAAACACCATATATTTT
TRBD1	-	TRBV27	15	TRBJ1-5	CASSSIAGGRQPQHF	TGTGCCAGCAGTTCCATCGCAGGGGGCAGGCAGCCCCAGCATTTT
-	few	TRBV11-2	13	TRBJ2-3	CASSSAPGDTQYF	TGTGCCAGCAGCTCGGCCCCAGGGGATACGCAGTATTTT
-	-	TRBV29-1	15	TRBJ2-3	CSAARGATSTDTQYF	TGCAGCGCTGCCCGGGGGGCGACCAGCACAGATACGCAGTATTTT
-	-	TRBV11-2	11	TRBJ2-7	CASSLDAEQYF	TGTGCCAGCAGCTTAGACGCCGAGCAGTACTTC
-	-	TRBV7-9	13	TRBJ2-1	CASSSSFYNEQFF	TGTGCCAGCAGCTCCTCCTTCTACAATGAGCAGTTCTTC
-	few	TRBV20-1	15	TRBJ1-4	CSASPFGSRGGKLFF	TGCAGTGCTAGCCCTTTCGGGTCCCGGGGTGGAAAACTGTTTTTT
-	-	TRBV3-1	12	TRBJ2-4	CASSRGENIQYF	TGTGCCAGCAGCCGGGGGGAAAACATTCAGTACTTC
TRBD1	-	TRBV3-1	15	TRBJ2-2	CASSQQTGVSGELFF	TGTGCCAGCAGCCAACAGACAGGGGTTTCCGGGGAGCTGTTTTTT
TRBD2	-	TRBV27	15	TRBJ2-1	CASSLAGGGPNEQFF	TGTGCCAGCAGTTTAGCGGGAGGGGGGCCCAATGAGCAGTTCTTC
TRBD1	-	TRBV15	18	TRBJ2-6	CATQLRDRVFPGANVLTF	TGTGCCACCCAGCTCCGGGACAGGGTATTCCCTGGGGCCAACGTCCTGACTTTC
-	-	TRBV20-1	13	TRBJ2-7	CSARDRQWYEQYF	TGCAGTGCCCGGGACCGTCAGTGGTACGAGCAGTACTTC
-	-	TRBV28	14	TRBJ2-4	CASSFGVGRNIQYF	TGTGCCAGCAGTTTCGGAGTAGGACGGAACATTCAGTACTTC
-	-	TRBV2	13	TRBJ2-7	CASSIVPRDEQYF	TGTGCCAGCAGTATTGTCCCCAGGGACGAGCAGTACTTC
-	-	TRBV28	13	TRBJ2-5	CASTPTGVETQYF	TGTGCCAGCACACCGACAGGCGTGGAGACCCAGTACTTC
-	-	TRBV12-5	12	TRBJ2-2	CASGHVPGELFF	TGTGCTAGTGGCCATGTCCCCGGGGAGCTGTTTTTT
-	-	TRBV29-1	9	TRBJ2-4	CSVEVPPYF	TGCAGCGTTGAGGTCCCTCCGTACTTC